These 2 T cell receptor beta chains share one sample of origin, sequenced in a study of shared clonotypes between healthy human individuals. Method: immunoSEQ multiplex PCR; TCRdb's copy keeps in-frame clones and lacks some. The sample has roughly 550,000 clones, roughly 95% seen once; the top ten hold less than 0.13%. CD45RO-negative, CCR7-positively selected cells formed the naive CD8 fraction, excluding terminally differentiated effector memory CD45RA+ cells. Input material: naive CD8+ T cells sorted from blood. These receptors originate from a woman in her 30s in good health.

CDR3 region: CASSDPAGSYNEQFF. The DNA of the CDR3 is TGTGCCAGCAGTGACCCTGCAGGGTCCTACAATGAGCAGTTCTTC. The V call is TRBV6-1, the J call TRBJ2-1, with D perhaps TRBD1 (5 bases). The V gene's germline CDR1 is MNHNS and CDR2 SASEGT. V lost 3 bases and J 1 base, leaving 10 bases between the germline ends. This CDR3 spans 15 amino acids.

The chain employs TRBV13 and TRBJ2-7; D ambiguous. V was shortened by 0 bases and J by 5 bases, with 11 bases between the two germline ends. CDR1 and CDR2 from the germline V gene are PRHDT and FYEKMQ (reference sequence). The length of the CDR3 is 14 residues. CDR3 sequence reads: CASSLGLGFDEQYF. The CDR3 DNA reads as TGTGCCAGCAGCTTAGGCCTGGGGTTCGACGAGCAGTACTTC.